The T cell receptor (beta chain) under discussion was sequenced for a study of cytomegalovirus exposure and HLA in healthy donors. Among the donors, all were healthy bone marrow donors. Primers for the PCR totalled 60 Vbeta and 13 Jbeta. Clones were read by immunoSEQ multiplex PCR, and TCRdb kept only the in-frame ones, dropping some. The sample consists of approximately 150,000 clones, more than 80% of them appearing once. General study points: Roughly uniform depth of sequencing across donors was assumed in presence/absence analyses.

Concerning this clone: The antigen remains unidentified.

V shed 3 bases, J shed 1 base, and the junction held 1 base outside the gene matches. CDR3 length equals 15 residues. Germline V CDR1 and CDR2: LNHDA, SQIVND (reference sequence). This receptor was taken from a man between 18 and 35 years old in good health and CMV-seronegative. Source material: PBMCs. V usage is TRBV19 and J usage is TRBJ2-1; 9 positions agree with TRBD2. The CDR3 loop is CASSMTSGSYNEQFF. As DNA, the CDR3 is TGTGCCAGTAGTATGACTAGCGGATCCTACAATGAGCAGTTCTTC.